The 28 T cell receptor beta chains in this list originate from one sample, sequenced in a study of T cell responses to AZD1222 COVID-19 vaccine. Sequenced by immunoSEQ multiplex PCR; TCRdb stores in-frame clones only, minus some. The table records around 140,000 clones, around 91% of them present only once. The sequences come from peripheral blood, collected on day 0 of AZD1222 vaccination. The source is an adult in good health.

The gene calls are TRBV6-1 and TRBJ1-1, with unresolved D. The CDR3 has 18 residues. Trimming cost V 4 bases and J 2 bases, with 23 bases left between them. Germline CDR1 reads MNHNS; CDR2 reads SASEGT. The chain's CDR3 is CASSGSGLRFGDNTEAFF. CDR3 in DNA: TGTGCCAGCAGTGGTAGCGGTTTACGGTTTGGGGATAACACTGAAGCTTTCTTT.

CDR3 in amino acids: CASSPGSRDYGYTF. The DNA for the CDR3 is TGTGCCAGCTCACCCGGTTCGAGGGACTATGGCTACACCTTC. V is TRBV18 and J is TRBJ1-2; D call uncertain. Germline V gene data show CDR1 as KGHSH and CDR2 as LQKENI. The V and J ends lost 3 bases and 3 bases respectively, with 11 bases between them. CDR3 length equals 14 residues. The full variable domain, in which reference TRBV18 and TRBJ1-2 provide the parts outside the CDR3, is NAGVMQNPRHLVRRRGQEARLRCSPMKGHSHVYWYRQLPEEGLKFMVYLQKENIIDESGMPKERFSAEFPKEGPSILRIQQVVRGDSAAYFCASSPGSRDYGYTFGSGTRLTVV.

This clone showed up just once. The chain recombines TRBV18 with TRBJ1-3; D is unclear. Germline assignment: CDR1 KGHSH and CDR2 LQKENI. CDR3 size: 15 residues. V was clipped by 6 bases and J by 2 bases, with 14 bases between them. The CDR3 is CASSSSSGTGNTIYF. The CDR3 DNA reads as TGTGCCAGCTCGAGCTCGTCCGGGACTGGAAACACCATATATTTT.

Notes on this clone: Other DNA sequences of this sample code for an identical CDR3. This chain links TRBV6-5 with TRBJ1-6; D uncertain. The germline V and J ends were trimmed by 6 bases and 7 bases, with 10 bases remaining between them. The CDR3 is made up of 13 amino acids. CDR1 is MNHEY, CDR2 SVGAGI, per germline. The chain's CDR3 is CASRASGNSPLHF. The CDR3 coding sequence is TGTGCCAGCAGGGCCTCGGGGAATTCACCCCTCCACTTT.

The chain is built from TRBV7-2 and TRBJ2-1; 14 bases map to TRBD2. Per the germline V gene, CDR1 is SGHTA and CDR2 is FQGNSA. This CDR3 is built from 17 residues. With V trimmed by 5 bases and J by 3 bases, 6 bases remained unmatched. Here the CDR3 reads CASSRPGLAGGYNEQFF. The CDR3 DNA reads as TGTGCCAGCAGCCGCCCTGGACTAGCGGGGGGCTACAATGAGCAGTTCTTC.

This clone came up once. The chain combines TRBV27 with TRBJ2-7; 9 bases align to TRBD2. The CDR3 has 13 residues. In germline, CDR1 is MNHEY, CDR2 SMNVEV (reference sequence). The ends lost 5 bases at V and 1 base at J; junction bases unmatched: 0. The CDR3 region is CASSTSGSYEQYF. The CDR3 bases are TGTGCCAGCAGTACTAGCGGGTCCTACGAGCAGTACTTC.

This clone showed up just once. This chain connects TRBV28 to TRBJ1-3; TRBD1 matches 7 bases. Germline trimming cut 5 bases from V and 5 bases from J; bases unmatched to any gene: 9. The CDR3 is made up of 15 amino acids. Germline-derived CDR1 and CDR2 are MDHEN and SYDVKM. CDR3 sequence reads: CASSPGTERRNTIYF. Written as DNA, the CDR3 is TGTGCCAGCAGTCCCGGGACAGAACGGCGAAACACCATATATTTT.

The chain recombines TRBV14 with TRBJ1-3, with TRBD1 identical over 7 bases. V lost 1 base, J lost 7 bases, and 7 bases stayed unmatched. Germline V gene data show CDR1 as SGHDN and CDR2 as FVKESK. The CDR3 runs 15 residues. CDR3 region: CASSQGQGGRNTIYF. The DNA for the CDR3 is TGTGCCAGCAGCCAAGGACAGGGAGGAAGGAACACCATATATTTT. The full variable domain, its missing parts supplied by reference TRBV14 and TRBJ1-3, is EAGVTQFPSHSVIEKGQTVTLRCDPISGHDNLYWYRRVMGKEIKFLLHFVKESKQDESGMPNNRFLAERTGGTYSTLKVQPAELEDSGVYFCASSQGQGGRNTIYFGEGSWLTVV.

V gene TRBV7-3 combines with J gene TRBJ2-3; D unclear. Germline loops: CDR1 SGHTA, CDR2 FQGTGA. This CDR3 comprises 14 residues. V was shortened by 5 bases and J by 2 bases, with 11 bases between the two germline ends. The CDR3 region has the DNA TGTGCCAGCAGCCGCGACCTTTCCACAGATACGCAGTATTTT. Translated: CASSRDLSTDTQYF.

The rearrangement uses TRBV6-5 and TRBJ1-5; 10 nucleotides agree with TRBD1. The CDR3 contains 14 residues. J lost 3 bases, V lost 6 bases, and 2 bases had no gene match. Germline CDR1 MNHEY, CDR2 SVGAGI. The CDR3 sequence: CASRGTGVNQPQHF. CDR3 DNA sequence: TGTGCCAGCAGGGGGACAGGGGTCAATCAGCCCCAGCATTTT.

This clone was detected once. The chain uses TRBV19 and TRBJ2-2, with D unresolved. V was clipped by 5 bases and J by 2 bases, with 15 bases between them. The CDR3 length is 16 residues. Germline V gives CDR1 LNHDA, CDR2 SQIVND (reference sequence). The CDR3 is CASSSPDRLNTGELFF. Written as DNA, the CDR3 is TGTGCCAGTAGTTCCCCCGACCGATTAAACACCGGGGAGCTGTTTTTT.

This clone has only one observation. The genes are TRBV3-1 (or the pseudogene TRBV3-2) and TRBJ1-2; D unclear. Germline V gene data show CDR1 as LGHDT and CDR2 as YNNKEL (reference sequence). The CDR3 has 17 residues. V was clipped by 1 base and J by 0 bases, with 15 bases between them. The CDR3 bases are TGTGCCAGCAGCCAAGTTACCATCTTGGAATCTAACTATGGCTACACCTTC. This gives the protein CASSQVTILESNYGYTF.

The rearrangement joins TRBV19 to TRBJ2-1; 11 nucleotides match TRBD2. Germline CDR1 is LNHDA and CDR2 is SQIVND (reference sequence). Unmatched junction bases numbered 14, after V lost 1 base and J lost 6 bases. CDR3 length: 19 residues. This CDR3 reads CASSIGVVASGRRFNEQFF. The CDR3 region has the DNA TGTGCCAGTAGTATAGGGGTCGTGGCTAGCGGGAGGCGTTTCAATGAGCAGTTCTTC.

The J gene is TRBJ1-1, the V gene TRBV5-6; TRBD1 might be the D (5 bases). The CDR3 totals 16 residues. Per germline, CDR1 SGHDT and CDR2 YYEEEE. The germline V and J ends were trimmed by 4 bases and 4 bases, with 20 bases remaining between them. The CDR3 loop reads CASSHTIGVVFTEAFF. In DNA form, the CDR3 reads TGTGCCAGCAGCCACACAATAGGGGTCGTCTTCACTGAAGCTTTCTTT.

The chain has TRBV28 and TRBJ1-5; 10 nucleotides line up with TRBD1. The CDR3 totals 17 residues. V shed 6 bases, J shed 5 bases, and the junction held 13 bases outside the gene matches. Germline V gene sequence: CDR1 MDHEN, CDR2 SYDVKM. CDR3 sequence (DNA): TGTGCCAGCAGCCCACGGGGGCGGACAGGGGGGGATCAGCCCCAGCATTTT. Translation gives CASSPRGRTGGDQPQHF.

This chain joins TRBV19 and TRBJ1-6; 9 positions agree with TRBD1. Germline CDR1 reads LNHDA; CDR2 reads SQIVND (reference sequence). The length of the CDR3 is 14 residues. The junction had 5 bases not matched to a gene; V was cut back by 5 bases and J by 9 bases. CDR3 coding DNA: TGTGCCAGTAGTGGACAGGGGACTCTTTCACCCCTCCACTTT. Amino acids: CASSGQGTLSPLHF.

This chain links TRBV20-1 with TRBJ2-7, with 7 bases aligning to TRBD1. Germline V gene data show CDR1 as DFQATT and CDR2 as SNEGSKA (reference sequence). The CDR3 has 13 amino acids. Unmatched junction bases numbered 3, after V lost 3 bases and J lost 1 base. The CDR3, as DNA: TGCAGTGCTAGTGCAGGGGGATCCTACGAGCAGTACTTC. It yields the protein CSASAGGSYEQYF.

The rearrangement joins TRBV18 to TRBJ2-1; D is possibly TRBD2 (5 bases). Between the trimmed V and J ends, which lost 1 base and 4 bases, there was a span of 14 bases. Germline-derived CDR1 and CDR2 are KGHSH and LQKENI. This CDR3 comprises 16 residues. The CDR3 sequence is CASSPHSPRGYNEQFF. CDR3 DNA sequence: TGTGCCAGCTCACCACATTCTCCACGGGGTTACAATGAGCAGTTCTTC.

The chain couples TRBV21-1 to TRBJ2-1; the listed D gene, TRBD2, was not tested against the DNA. TRBV21-1 is classified as a pseudogene. The CDR3 is made up of 17 amino acids. The CDR3 is CASSKAKPSGDYNEQFF. The CDR3 nucleotides read TGTGCCAGCAGCAAAGCCAAGCCATCCGGTGACTACAATGAGCAGTTCTTC.

This chain joins TRBV7-2 and TRBJ2-1, with 11 bases matching TRBD2. With 5 bases clipped from V and 9 bases from J, the junction kept 15 bases outside the gene matches. CDR3 length: 17 amino acids. From germline, CDR1 is SGHTA and CDR2 FQGNSA. Here the CDR3 reads CASSGLLGTSGWGEQFF. The CDR3 DNA sequence: TGTGCCAGCAGCGGTCTATTAGGGACTAGCGGTTGGGGTGAGCAGTTCTTC.

The CDR3 sequence is CASRALYNEQFF. The CDR3 DNA is TGTGCCAGCAGAGCTTTGTACAATGAGCAGTTCTTC. The genes are TRBV27 and TRBJ2-1, with D hard to call. Germline V CDR1 and CDR2: MNHEY, SMNVEV (reference sequence). Trimming took off 6 bases at V and 4 bases at J, with 7 bases between the two ends. The CDR3 totals 12 residues.

The chain has TRBV5-1 and TRBJ1-4; 8 bases align to TRBD1. The CDR3 contains 16 residues. V trimming: 0 bases; J trimming: 7 bases; junction bases outside the gene matches: 8. Germline assignment: CDR1 SGHRS and CDR2 YFSETQ. CDR3 protein: CASSLGPTGAGEKLFF. For the CDR3, the DNA is TGCGCCAGCAGCTTGGGCCCGACAGGGGCAGGTGAAAAACTGTTTTTT.

The chain has TRBV2 and TRBJ2-7; D unclear. This CDR3 has 13 amino acids. With 6 bases removed from V and 2 bases from J, the gap between germline ends came to 11 bases. Germline CDR1 reads SNHLY; CDR2 reads FYNNEI. The CDR3 region is CASRSFRTYEQYF. CDR3 sequence (DNA): TGTGCCAGCAGGTCATTCAGAACCTACGAGCAGTACTTC.

The CDR3: CASSLRPGVGNQPQHF. The CDR3 region has the DNA TGTGCCAGCAGCTTACGTCCGGGAGTCGGCAATCAGCCCCAGCATTTT. The V call is TRBV11-2, the J call TRBJ1-5; D is ambiguous. With 2 bases removed from V and 2 bases from J, the gap between germline ends came to 13 bases. Germline V gene data show CDR1 as SGHAT and CDR2 as FQNNGV. The CDR3 loop spans 16 amino acids.

V is TRBV2 and J is TRBJ1-6; no clear D gene. The V end was cut by 0 bases, the J end by 7 bases, with 4 bases between. The CDR3 totals 13 residues. Germline V lookup: CDR1 SNHLY, CDR2 FYNNEI. The CDR3 DNA reads TGTGCCAGCAGTGAAGCGCTCAATTCACCCCTCCACTTT. Translating it yields CASSEALNSPLHF.

The chain uses TRBV9 and TRBJ1-6; 8 nucleotides agree with TRBD1. The ends lost 4 bases at V and 6 bases at J; junction bases unmatched: 6. This CDR3 comprises 15 residues. Germline CDR1 and CDR2: SGDLS and YYNGEE. The CDR3 DNA reads TGTGCCAGCAGCTCCACAGGGGGACTTAATTCACCCCTCCACTTT. Protein sequence: CASSSTGGLNSPLHF.

This chain links TRBV12-3 or TRBV12-4 with TRBJ2-7, with D hard to call. V was trimmed by 0 bases and J by 3 bases, leaving 6 bases between them. This CDR3 is built from 13 residues. In DNA form, the CDR3 reads TGTGCCAGCAGTTTAGCGAGGTACTACGAGCAGTACTTC. Amino acids: CASSLARYYEQYF.

The chain employs TRBV4-1 and TRBJ2-4; TRBD2 might be the D (5 bases). V was cut by 1 base and J by 8 bases, with 12 bases left in between. The germline V gene has CDR1 MGHRA and CDR2 YSYEKL. The CDR3 has 14 amino acids. The CDR3: CASSQVGGRDIQYF. CDR3 bases: TGCGCCAGCAGCCAAGTAGGTGGGCGGGACATTCAGTACTTC.